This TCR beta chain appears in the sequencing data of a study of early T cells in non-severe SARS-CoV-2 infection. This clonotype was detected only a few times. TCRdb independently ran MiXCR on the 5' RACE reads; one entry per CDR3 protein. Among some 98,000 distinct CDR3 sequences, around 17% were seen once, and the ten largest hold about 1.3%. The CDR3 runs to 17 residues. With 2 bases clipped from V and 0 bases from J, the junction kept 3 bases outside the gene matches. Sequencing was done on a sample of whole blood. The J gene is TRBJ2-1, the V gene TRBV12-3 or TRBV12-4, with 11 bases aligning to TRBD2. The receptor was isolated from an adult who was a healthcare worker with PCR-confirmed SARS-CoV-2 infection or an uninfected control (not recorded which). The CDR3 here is CASSLLAGGGSYNEQFF. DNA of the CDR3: TGTGCCAGCAGTTTACTAGCGGGAGGTGGCTCCTACAATGAGCAGTTCTTC.